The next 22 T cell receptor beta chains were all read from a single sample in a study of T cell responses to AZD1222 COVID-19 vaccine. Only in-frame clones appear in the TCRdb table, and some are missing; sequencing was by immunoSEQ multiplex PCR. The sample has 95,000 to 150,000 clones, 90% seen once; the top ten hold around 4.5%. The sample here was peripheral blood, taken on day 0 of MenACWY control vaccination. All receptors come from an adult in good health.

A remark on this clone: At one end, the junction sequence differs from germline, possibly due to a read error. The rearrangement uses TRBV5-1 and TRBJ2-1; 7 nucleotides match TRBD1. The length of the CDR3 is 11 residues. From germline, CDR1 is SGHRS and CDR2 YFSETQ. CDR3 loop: CASSWHRGIVF. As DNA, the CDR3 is TGCGCCAGCAGCTGGCACAGGGGAATTGTCTTC.

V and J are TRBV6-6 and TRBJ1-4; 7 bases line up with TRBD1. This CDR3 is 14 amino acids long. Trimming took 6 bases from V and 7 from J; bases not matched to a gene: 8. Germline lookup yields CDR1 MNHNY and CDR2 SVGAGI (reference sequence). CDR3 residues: CASSLDRASEKLFF. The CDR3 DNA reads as TGTGCCAGCAGCTTAGACAGGGCGTCTGAAAAACTGTTTTTT.

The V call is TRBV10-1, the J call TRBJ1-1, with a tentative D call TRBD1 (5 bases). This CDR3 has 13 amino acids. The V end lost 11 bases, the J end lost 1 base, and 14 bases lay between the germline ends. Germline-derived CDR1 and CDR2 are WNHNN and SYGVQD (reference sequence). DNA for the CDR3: TGCGCCCACAGTGGGCAGGGGAACACTGAAGCTTTCTTT. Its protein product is CAHSGQGNTEAFF.

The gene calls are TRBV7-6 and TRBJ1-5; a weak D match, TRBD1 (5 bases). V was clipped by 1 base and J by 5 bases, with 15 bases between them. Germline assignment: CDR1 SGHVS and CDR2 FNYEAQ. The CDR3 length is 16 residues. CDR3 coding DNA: TGTGCCAGCAGCTTAGTGGCAGGGCCCCGTCATCAGCCCCAGCATTTT. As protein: CASSLVAGPRHQPQHF.

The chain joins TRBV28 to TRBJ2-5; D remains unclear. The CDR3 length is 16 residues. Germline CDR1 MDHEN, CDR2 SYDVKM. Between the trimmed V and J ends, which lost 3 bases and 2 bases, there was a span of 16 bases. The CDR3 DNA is TGTGCCAGCAGTTTCCTCAGATTCTCAGGACAAGAGACCCAGTACTTC. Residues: CASSFLRFSGQETQYF.

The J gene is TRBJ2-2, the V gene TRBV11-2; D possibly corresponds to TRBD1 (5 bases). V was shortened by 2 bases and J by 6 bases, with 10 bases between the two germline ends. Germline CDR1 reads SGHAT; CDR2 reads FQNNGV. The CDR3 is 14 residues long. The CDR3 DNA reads TGTGCCAGCAGCTTAACCCAGGGTTCCGGGGAGCTGTTTTTT. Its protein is CASSLTQGSGELFF.

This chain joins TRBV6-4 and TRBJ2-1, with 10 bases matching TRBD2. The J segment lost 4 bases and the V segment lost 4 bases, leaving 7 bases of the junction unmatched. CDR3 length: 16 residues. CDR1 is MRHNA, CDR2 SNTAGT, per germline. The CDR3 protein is CASSGFASGSYNEQFF. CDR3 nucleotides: TGTGCCAGCAGTGGCTTCGCTAGCGGGAGTTACAATGAGCAGTTCTTC.

The CDR3 is CASSYSTYTLNTEAFF. The DNA for the CDR3 is TGTGCCAGCAGTTACTCCACTTATACCTTGAACACTGAAGCTTTCTTT. This chain links TRBV6-5 with TRBJ1-1; the D is unclear. Trimming pared 0 bases from V and 0 bases from J, leaving 11 bases between. Germline CDR1 MNHEY, CDR2 SVGAGI. The CDR3 runs 16 residues.

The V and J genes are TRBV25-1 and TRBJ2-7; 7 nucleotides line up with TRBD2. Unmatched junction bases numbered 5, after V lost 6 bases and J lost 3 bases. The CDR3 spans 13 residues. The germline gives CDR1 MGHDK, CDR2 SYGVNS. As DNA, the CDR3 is TGTGCCAGCAGAGATGGCGGGAGCTACGAGCAGTACTTC. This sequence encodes CASRDGGSYEQYF.

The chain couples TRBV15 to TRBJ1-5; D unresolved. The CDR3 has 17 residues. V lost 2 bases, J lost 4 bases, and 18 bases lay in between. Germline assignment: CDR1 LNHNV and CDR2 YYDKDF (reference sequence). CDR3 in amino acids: CATSRRDSGKSNQPQHF. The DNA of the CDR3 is TGTGCCACCAGCAGACGAGATAGCGGAAAGAGTAATCAGCCCCAGCATTTT. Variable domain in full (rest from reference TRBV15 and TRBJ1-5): DAMVIQNPRYQVTQFGKPVTLSCSQTLNHNVMYWYQQKSSQAPKLLFHYYDKDFNNEADTPDNFQSRRPNTSFCFLDIRSPGLGDTAMYLCATSRRDSGKSNQPQHFGDGTRLSIL.

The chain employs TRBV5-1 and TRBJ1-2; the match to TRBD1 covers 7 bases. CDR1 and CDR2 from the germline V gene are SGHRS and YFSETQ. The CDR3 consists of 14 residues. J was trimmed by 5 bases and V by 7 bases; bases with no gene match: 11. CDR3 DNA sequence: TGCGCCAGCCGGGCTTGGGACAGAGATTATGGCTACACCTTC. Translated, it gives CASRAWDRDYGYTF.

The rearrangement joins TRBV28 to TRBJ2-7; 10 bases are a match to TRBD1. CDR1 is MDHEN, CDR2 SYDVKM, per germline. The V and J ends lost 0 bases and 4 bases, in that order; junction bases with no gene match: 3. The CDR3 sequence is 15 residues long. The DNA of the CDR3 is TGTGCCAGCAGTTTATGGGCGGACAGGGGGTACGAGCAGTACTTC. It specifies CASSLWADRGYEQYF.

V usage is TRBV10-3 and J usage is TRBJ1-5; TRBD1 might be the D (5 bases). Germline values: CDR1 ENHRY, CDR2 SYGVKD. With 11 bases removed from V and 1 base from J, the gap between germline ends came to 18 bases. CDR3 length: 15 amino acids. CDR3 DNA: TGTGCCTCCAGGGCGGGGCTGGAAAGCAATCAGCCCCAGCATTTT. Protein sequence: CASRAGLESNQPQHF.

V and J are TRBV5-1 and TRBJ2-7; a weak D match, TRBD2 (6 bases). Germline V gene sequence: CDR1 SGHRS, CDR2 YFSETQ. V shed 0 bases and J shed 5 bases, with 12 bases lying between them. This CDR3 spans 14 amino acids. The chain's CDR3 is CASSLAGSPHEQYF. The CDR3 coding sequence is TGCGCCAGCAGCTTGGCCGGGAGCCCACACGAGCAGTACTTC.

The CDR3 loop reads CAISDHRGGQPQHF. The CDR3 DNA follows: TGTGCCATCAGTGACCACAGGGGTGGTCAGCCCCAGCATTTT. V usage is TRBV10-3 and J usage is TRBJ1-5, with 7 bases fitting TRBD1. The CDR3 runs to 14 residues. Germline V gives CDR1 ENHRY, CDR2 SYGVKD. Unmatched junction bases numbered 5, after V lost 3 bases and J lost 6 bases.

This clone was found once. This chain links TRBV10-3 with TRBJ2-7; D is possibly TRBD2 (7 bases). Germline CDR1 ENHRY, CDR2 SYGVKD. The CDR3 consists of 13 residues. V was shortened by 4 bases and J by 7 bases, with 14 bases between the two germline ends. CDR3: CAISAGGGLEQYV. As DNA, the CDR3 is TGTGCCATCAGTGCGGGGGGCGGCTTAGAGCAGTACGTC.

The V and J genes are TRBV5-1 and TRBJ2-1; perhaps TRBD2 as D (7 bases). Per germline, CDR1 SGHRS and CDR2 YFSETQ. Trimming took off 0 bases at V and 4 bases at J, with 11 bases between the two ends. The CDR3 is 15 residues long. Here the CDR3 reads CASSLGRGLYNEQFF. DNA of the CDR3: TGCGCCAGCAGCTTGGGGCGGGGGCTATACAATGAGCAGTTCTTC. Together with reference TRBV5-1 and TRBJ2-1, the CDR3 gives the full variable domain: KAGVTQTPRYLIKTRGQQVTLSCSPISGHRSVSWYQQTPGQGLQFLFEYFSETQRNKGNFPGRFSGRQFSNSRSEMNVSTLELGDSALYLCASSLGRGLYNEQFFGPGTRLTVL.

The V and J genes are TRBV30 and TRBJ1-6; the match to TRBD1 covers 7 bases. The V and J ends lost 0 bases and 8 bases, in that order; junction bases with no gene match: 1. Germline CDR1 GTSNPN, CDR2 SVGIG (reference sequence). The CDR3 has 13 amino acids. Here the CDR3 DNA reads TGTGCCTGGAGTGTAACAGGGGATTCACCCCTCCACTTT. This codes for CAWSVTGDSPLHF.

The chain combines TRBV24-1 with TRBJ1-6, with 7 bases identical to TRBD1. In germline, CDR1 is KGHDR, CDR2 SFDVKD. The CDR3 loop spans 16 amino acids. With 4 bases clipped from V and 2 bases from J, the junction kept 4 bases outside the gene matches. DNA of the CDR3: TGTGCCACCAGTGACCCTGGACAGGCCTATAATTCACCCCTCCACTTT. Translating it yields CATSDPGQAYNSPLHF.

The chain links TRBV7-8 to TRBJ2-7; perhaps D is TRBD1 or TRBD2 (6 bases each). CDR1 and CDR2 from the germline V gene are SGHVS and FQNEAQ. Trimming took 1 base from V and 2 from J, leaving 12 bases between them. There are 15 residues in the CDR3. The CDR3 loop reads CASSLERGRPYEQYF. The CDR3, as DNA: TGTGCCAGCAGCTTAGAACGGGGGCGTCCCTACGAGCAGTACTTC.

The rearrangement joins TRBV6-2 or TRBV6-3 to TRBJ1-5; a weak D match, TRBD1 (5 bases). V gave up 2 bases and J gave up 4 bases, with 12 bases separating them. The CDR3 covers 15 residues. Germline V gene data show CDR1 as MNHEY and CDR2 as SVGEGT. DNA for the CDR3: TGTGCCAGCAGTTACAACACAGGCGGAAATCAGCCCCAGCATTTT. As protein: CASSYNTGGNQPQHF.

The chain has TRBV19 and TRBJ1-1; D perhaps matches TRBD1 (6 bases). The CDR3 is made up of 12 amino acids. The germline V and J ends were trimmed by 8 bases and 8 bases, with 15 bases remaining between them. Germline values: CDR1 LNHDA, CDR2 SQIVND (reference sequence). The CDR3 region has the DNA TGTGCCAGTCGCCGCGCCGGGACAGAAGCTTTCTTT. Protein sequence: CASRRAGTEAFF.